This TCR beta chain was recovered during a study of molecular identifiers for immune sequencing clone quantification. Study overall: Naive CD8 cell RNA, from around 20,000 or 100,000 cells, was split five ways in replicates, with four sequenced. Study-wide points: Over 98% of CMV-specific effector molecules, but under 1% of naive ones, were in clones above 20 copies.

TCRdb re-analysed the PCR reads in MiXCR, keeping a single row per CDR3 protein. The data contain 460,000 or so distinct CDR3 sequences, around 21% of them singletons. This clonotype showed up many times. What it recognizes is unknown. The sequenced sample was naive CD8+ T cells from blood, with Jurkat cell RNA spiked in. Subset defined: FACS-sorted CD8+CD4-CCR7+CD45RA+ naive T cells. The sequence was obtained from a human donor in good health. Some libraries in this study had Jurkat cell RNA spiked in.

The CDR3 region is CSAIGTRVFNEQFF. The CDR3 DNA reads TGCAGTGCAATCGGGACTAGGGTCTTCAATGAGCAGTTCTTC. V gene TRBV20-1 combines with J gene TRBJ2-1, with 8 positions matching TRBD2. Germline V gene lookup returns CDR1 DFQATT and CDR2 SNEGSKA (reference sequence). The CDR3 totals 14 residues. V lost 6 bases, J lost 6 bases, and 10 bases stayed unmatched.